This TCR beta chain derives from a study of regulatory and conventional T cells in RAG deficiency. The trim removed 3 bases at V and 1 base at J, leaving 1 base unmatched. CDR3 length: 14 amino acids. Germline values: CDR1 SGDLS, CDR2 YYNGEE. Sequencing used immunoSEQ multiplex PCR; TCRdb keeps in-frame clones, though not all of them. The sample has roughly 10,000 clones; 90% to 95% are singletons. Genomic DNA came from blood conventional CD4+ T cells gated CD25-low CD127-high. This clone showed up just once. The chain uses TRBV9 and TRBJ2-5, with TRBD1 matching 9 bases. The sequenced sample was CD4+ effector T cells sorted from blood. This receptor was obtained from a human donor with RAG deficiency presenting as severe combined immunodeficiency. CDR3 region: CASSATGGQETQYF. As DNA, the CDR3 is TGTGCCAGCAGCGCGACAGGGGGCCAAGAGACCCAGTACTTC.